The present entry profiles one T cell receptor (beta chain) with its context. The data are from a study of blood T cell repertoires in COVID-19. Study information: COVID-19 samples collected from the United States, Italy and Spain covered acute and convalescent phases. PBMCs, B-cell-depleted T cells, or T cells provided the cDNA or gDNA that made up the material.

Original methodology: Amplification from reference gene primers served as the basis for estimated nucleated cell counts. Measured with immunoSEQ multiplex PCR; TCRdb has only the in-frame clones, and not every one. The V and J calls and the clone size are those of that table, but D and trimming were determined from the DNA. The table records under 300,000 clones, approximately 82% of them present only once. Source material: peripheral blood. This TCR came from a man aged 25 to 40 who had recovered from COVID-19.

CDR3 bases: TGTGCCACCAGTGATCAAAATACCGGGACAGGGGGCTTTCGTGAGCAGTTCTTC. Its translation: CATSDQNTGTGGFREQFF. V and J are TRBV24-1 and TRBJ2-1; 12 bases are a match to TRBD1. V dropped 3 bases and J dropped 9; count of bases not matched to a gene: 14. The CDR3 runs 18 residues. In germline, CDR1 is KGHDR, CDR2 SFDVKD.